A selection of T cell receptor beta chains follows, all from one sample in a study of OX40 agonist ivuxolimab in advanced cancers. Data came from immunoSEQ multiplex PCR; TCRdb stores just in-frame clones and leaves some out. The sample lists tens of thousands of clones, around 89% occurring once. The specimen was CD4+ or CD8+ T cells sorted from blood, collected in a trial of the OX40 agonist ivuxolimab. These receptors were taken from an adult with an advanced solid tumor such as melanoma, head and neck, liver or kidney cancer. The conserved cysteine and the conserved F or W are not part of the CDR3 here. Clone size is given for some rows only: seen once, a few or many times, or a class if the clone is expanded.

NA,TRBJ2-2,TRBV5-1,ASSLYLAWGGLGTGELF
once,TRBJ2-1,TRBV9,ASSGAGWANEQF
once,TRBJ1-2,TRBV25-1,ASSGGPEAYGYT
NA,TRBJ1-4,TRBV6-5,ASSYIATNEKLF
NA,TRBJ2-5,TRBV11-2,ASSPRGVFLQETQY
NA,TRBJ2-3,TRBV5-1,ASEGQGGNTQY
NA,TRBJ2-1,TRBV7-9,ASSLSDRPGEQF
NA,TRBJ1-6,TRBV7-2,ASSLTSGGSPLH
NA,TRBJ2-4,TRBV7-2,ASSEGRAKNIQY
NA,TRBJ2-7,TRBV6-6,ASSGGTGSYEQY
NA,TRBJ2-1,TRBV11-2,ASSPIGQGGNEQF
NA,TRBJ2-7,TRBV5-4,ASSTRTVGTYEQY
NA,TRBJ2-7,TRBV7-8,ASSLDVALYEQY
NA,TRBJ1-2,TRBV5-1,ASSLGAGETYGYT
NA,TRBJ2-3,TRBV11-2,ASSPRGPDTQY
NA,TRBJ1-1,TRBV11-2,ASSHRTGINTEAF
NA,TRBJ1-4,TRBV5-6,ASSLGSEKLF
NA,TRBJ1-1,TRBV15,ATRIDLTGTEAF
NA,TRBJ2-7,TRBV2,ASRGGAGTSYEQY
NA,TRBJ1-1,TRBV11-2,ASSYMETGNTEAF
NA,TRBJ2-3,TRBV7-3,ASSLRVGQTDTQY
NA,TRBJ2-7,TRBV6-4,ASSELKGQALYEQY
NA,TRBJ2-1,TRBV11-3,ASSLLGGGNEQF
NA,TRBJ1-5,TRBV2,ASSVEGGGQPQH
NA,TRBJ2-6,TRBV6-5,ATKTGNGANVLT